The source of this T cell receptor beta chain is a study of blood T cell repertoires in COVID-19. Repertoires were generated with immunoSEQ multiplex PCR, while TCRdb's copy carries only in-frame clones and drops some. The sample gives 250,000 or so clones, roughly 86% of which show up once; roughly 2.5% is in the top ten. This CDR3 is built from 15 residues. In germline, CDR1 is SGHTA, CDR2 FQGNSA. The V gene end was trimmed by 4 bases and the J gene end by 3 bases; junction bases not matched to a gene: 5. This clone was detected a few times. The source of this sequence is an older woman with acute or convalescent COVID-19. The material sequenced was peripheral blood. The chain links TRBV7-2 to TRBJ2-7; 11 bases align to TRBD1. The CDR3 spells CASSYSGTGGYEQYF. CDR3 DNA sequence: TGTGCCAGCAGCTATTCCGGGACAGGGGGCTACGAGCAGTACTTC.